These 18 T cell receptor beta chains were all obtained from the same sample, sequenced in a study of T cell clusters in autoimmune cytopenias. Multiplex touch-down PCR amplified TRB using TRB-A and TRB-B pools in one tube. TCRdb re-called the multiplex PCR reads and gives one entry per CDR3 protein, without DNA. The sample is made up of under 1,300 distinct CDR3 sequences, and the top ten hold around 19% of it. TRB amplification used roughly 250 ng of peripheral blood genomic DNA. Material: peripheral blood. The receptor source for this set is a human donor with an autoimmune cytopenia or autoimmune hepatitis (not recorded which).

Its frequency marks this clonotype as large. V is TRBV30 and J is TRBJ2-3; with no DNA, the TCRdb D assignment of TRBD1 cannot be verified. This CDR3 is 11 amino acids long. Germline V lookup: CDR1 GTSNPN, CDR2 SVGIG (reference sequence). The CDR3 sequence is CAWSWGDTQYF.

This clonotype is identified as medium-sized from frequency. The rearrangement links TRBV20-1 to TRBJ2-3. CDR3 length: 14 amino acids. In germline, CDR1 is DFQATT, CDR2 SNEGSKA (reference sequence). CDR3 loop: CSARDGWGPDTQYF.

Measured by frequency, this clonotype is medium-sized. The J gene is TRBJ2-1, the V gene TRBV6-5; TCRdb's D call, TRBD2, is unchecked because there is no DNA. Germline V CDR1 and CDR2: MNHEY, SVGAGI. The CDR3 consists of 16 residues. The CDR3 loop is CASSLSGGYSYNEQFF.

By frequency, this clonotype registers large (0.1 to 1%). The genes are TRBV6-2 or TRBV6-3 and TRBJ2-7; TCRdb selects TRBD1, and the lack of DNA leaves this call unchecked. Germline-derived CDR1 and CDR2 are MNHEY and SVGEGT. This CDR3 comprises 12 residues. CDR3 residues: CASSRGGYEQYF.

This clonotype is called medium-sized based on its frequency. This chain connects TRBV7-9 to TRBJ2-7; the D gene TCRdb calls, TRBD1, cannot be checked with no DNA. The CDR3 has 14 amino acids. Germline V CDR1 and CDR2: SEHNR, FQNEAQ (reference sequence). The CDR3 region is CASSFPGRNYEQYF.

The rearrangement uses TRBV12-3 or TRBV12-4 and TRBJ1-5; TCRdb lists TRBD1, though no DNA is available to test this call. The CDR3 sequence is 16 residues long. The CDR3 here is CASSSWTGGGNQPQHF.

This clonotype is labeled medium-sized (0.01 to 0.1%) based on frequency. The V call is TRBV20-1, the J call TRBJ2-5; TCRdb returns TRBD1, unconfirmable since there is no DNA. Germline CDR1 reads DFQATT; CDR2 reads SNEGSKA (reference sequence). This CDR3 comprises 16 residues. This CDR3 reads CSASKPQGPGVETQYF.

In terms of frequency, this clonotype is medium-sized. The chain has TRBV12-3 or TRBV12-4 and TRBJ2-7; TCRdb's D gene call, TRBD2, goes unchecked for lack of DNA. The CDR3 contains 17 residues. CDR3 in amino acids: CASSLRTSGKVTGEQYF.

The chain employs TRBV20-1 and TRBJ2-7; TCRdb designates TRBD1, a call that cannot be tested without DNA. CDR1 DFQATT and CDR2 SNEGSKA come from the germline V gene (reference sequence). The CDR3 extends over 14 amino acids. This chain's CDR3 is CSARSGQGSYEQYF.

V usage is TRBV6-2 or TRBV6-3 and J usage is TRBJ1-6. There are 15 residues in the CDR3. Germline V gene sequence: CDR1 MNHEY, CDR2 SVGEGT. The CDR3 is CASAFKLRQNSPLHF.

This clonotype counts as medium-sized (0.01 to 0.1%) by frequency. CDR3 loop: CASSPARYPSHYEQYF. The genes are TRBV7-9 and TRBJ2-7; TCRdb indicates TRBD1, and absent DNA this call remains unverified. The CDR3 contains 16 residues. Germline-derived CDR1 and CDR2 are SEHNR and FQNEAQ (reference sequence).

CDR3: CASSQDGTGSYTF. This chain connects TRBV4-3 to TRBJ1-2; as DNA is missing, the TRBD1 call by TCRdb cannot be tested. The CDR3 runs 13 residues. Germline CDR1 reads LGHNA; CDR2 reads YSLEER.

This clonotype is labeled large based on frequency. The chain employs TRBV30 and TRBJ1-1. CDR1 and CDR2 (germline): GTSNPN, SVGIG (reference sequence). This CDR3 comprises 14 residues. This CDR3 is CAWSVLNINTEAFF.

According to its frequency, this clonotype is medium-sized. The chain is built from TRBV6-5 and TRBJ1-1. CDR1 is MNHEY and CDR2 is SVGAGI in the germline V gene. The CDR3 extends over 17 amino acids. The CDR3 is CASSISKGREKDTEAFF.

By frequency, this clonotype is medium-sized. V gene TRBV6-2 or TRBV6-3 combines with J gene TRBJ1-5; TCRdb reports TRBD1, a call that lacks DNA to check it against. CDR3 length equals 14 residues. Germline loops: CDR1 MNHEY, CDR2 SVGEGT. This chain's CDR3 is CASRQTEINQPQHF.

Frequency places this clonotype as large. This CDR3 reads CASSYRGPGYEQYF. The chain links TRBV6-6 to TRBJ2-7; TCRdb's D gene call, TRBD1, goes unchecked for lack of DNA. The CDR3 runs 14 residues. Germline CDR1 and CDR2: MNHNY and SVGAGI (reference sequence).

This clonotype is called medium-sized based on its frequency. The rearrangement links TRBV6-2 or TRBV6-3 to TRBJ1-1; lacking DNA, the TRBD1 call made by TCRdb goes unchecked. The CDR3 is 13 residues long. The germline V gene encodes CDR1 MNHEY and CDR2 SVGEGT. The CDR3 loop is CASSYYPADEAFF.

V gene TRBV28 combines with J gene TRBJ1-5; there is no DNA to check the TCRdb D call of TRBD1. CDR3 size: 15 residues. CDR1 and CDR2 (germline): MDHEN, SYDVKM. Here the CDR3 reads CASSGTPYSNQPQHF.